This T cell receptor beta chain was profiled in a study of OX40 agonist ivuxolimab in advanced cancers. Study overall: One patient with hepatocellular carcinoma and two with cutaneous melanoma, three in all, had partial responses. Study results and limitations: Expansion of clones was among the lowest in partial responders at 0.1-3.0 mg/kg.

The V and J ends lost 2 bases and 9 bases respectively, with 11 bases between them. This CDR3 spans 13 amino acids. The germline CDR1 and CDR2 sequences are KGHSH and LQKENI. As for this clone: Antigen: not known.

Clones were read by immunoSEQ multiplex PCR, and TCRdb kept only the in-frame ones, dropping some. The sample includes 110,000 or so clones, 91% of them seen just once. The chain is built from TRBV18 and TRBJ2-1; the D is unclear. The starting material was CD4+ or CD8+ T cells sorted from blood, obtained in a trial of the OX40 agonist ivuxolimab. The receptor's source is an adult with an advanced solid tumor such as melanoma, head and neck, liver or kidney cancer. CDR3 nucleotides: TGTGCCAGCTCACCAATTGAGGCTGCTGAGCAGTTCTTC. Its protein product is CASSPIEAAEQFF. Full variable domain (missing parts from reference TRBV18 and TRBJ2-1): NAGVMQNPRHLVRRRGQEARLRCSPMKGHSHVYWYRQLPEEGLKFMVYLQKENIIDESGMPKERFSAEFPKEGPSILRIQQVVRGDSAAYFCASSPIEAAEQFFGPGTRLTVL.